Ten or more counts support the clone carrying this T cell receptor beta chain. What it recognizes is unknown. Trimming at V came to 5 bases and at J to 3 bases, leaving 6 bases not matched to a gene. The CDR3 runs to 15 residues. Germline V lookup: CDR1 SNHLY, CDR2 FYNNEI. TCRdb called the 5' RACE reads again in MiXCR, with one record for every CDR3 protein. The sample gives a few hundred thousand distinct CDR3 sequences, 8% of which show up once; 13% to 15% is in the top ten. This specimen belongs to a study of CD8 T cells in ankylosing spondylitis. Whole-study results and caveats: What appeared characteristic of ankylosing spondylitis blood was a TCR beta motif of eight or nine highly homologous variants.

The chain joins TRBV2 to TRBJ2-1; 8 positions match TRBD2. Material for sequencing was blood, either unsorted or a sorted T cell fraction (not recorded which). This sequence was found in a male donor with ankylosing spondylitis. The DNA for the CDR3 is TGTGCCAGCAGTACGGGACTAGTATTCTACAATGAGCAGTTCTTC. It specifies CASSTGLVFYNEQFF.